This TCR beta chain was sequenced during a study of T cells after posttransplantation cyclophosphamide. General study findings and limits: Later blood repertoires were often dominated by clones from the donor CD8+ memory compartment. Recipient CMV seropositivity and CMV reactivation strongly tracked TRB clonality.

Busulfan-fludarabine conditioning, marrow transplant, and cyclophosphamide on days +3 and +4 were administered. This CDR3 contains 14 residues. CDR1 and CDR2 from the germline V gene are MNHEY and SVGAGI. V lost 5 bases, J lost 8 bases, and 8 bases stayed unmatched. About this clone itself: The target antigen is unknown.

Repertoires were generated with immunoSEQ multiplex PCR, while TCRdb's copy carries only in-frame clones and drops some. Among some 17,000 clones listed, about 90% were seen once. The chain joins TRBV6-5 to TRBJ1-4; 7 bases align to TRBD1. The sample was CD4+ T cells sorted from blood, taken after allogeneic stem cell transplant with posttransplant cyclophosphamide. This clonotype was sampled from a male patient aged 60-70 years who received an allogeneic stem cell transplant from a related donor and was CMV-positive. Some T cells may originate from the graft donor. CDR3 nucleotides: TGTGCCAGCAGTAGCGGACAGGACAGAGAAAAACTGTTTTTT. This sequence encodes CASSSGQDREKLFF.